Listed below are T cell receptor beta chains from one sample, sequenced in a study of memory CD4+ T cells and cytomegalovirus serostatus. The protocol was immunoSEQ multiplex PCR, while the TCRdb copy is restricted to in-frame clones and leaves out a portion. The sample shows 50,000 to 70,000 clones, roughly four fifths of them seen only once. Sequenced: memory CD4+ T cells from blood. The origin of the receptors is an adult in good health and CMV-seronegative. The CDR3 runs from the conserved cysteine through the conserved F or W. Each record gives: clone size, V gene, J gene, D gene, CDR3 DNA, CDR3 protein. D genes are given only for firm matches. Some rows have no size entry. The others give once, few or many, or a class for an expanded clone.

size: NA; V: TRBV30; J: TRBJ1-1; D: NA; DNA: TGTGCCTGGAGTGTAGTAGGGATCACTGAAGCTTTCTTT; CDR3: CAWSVVGITEAFF
size: NA; V: TRBV19; J: TRBJ1-4; D: NA; DNA: TGTGCCAGTAGTATAGCGAGGGGTGAAAAACTGTTTTTT; CDR3: CASSIARGEKLFF
size: NA; V: TRBV5-6; J: TRBJ2-7; D: NA; DNA: TGTGCCAGCAGCGCAAGACTAGCCTACGAGCAGTACTTC; CDR3: CASSARLAYEQYF
size: NA; V: TRBV19; J: TRBJ1-5; D: TRBD1; DNA: TGTGCCAGTAGTATCGTTGGGCCAGGGGGCAGCATCAATCAGCCCCAGCATTTT; CDR3: CASSIVGPGGSINQPQHF
size: once; V: TRBV5-6; J: TRBJ1-3; D: NA; DNA: TGTGCCAGCAGCCGGAGCTGGGGCTCTGGAAACACCATATATTTT; CDR3: CASSRSWGSGNTIYF
size: once; V: TRBV4-1; J: TRBJ2-1; D: NA; DNA: TGCGCCAGCAGCCACCCCGAGCCCCAGGGGAGCACTAGAGGAAATGAGCAGTTCTTC; CDR3: CASSHPEPQGSTRGNEQFF
size: NA; V: TRBV18; J: TRBJ1-2; D: NA; DNA: TGTGCCAGCTCACCCACTGCCCTATACTATGGCTACACCTTC; CDR3: CASSPTALYYGYTF
size: NA; V: TRBV7-9; J: TRBJ2-7; D: TRBD2; DNA: TGTGCCAGCAGCTTAGGCGGGAGGGCACATCCCTTAGGCGAGCAGTACTTC; CDR3: CASSLGGRAHPLGEQYF
size: NA; V: TRBV10-3; J: TRBJ2-5; D: NA; DNA: TGTGCCATCAGTGAGTCGACAGGCCTACAAGAGACCCAGTACTTC; CDR3: CAISESTGLQETQYF
size: NA; V: TRBV6-5; J: TRBJ1-5; D: TRBD1; DNA: TGTGCCAGCAGTGGGACAGGGAGCAATCAGCCCCAGCATTTT; CDR3: CASSGTGSNQPQHF
size: NA; V: TRBV9; J: TRBJ2-3; D: NA; DNA: TGTGCCAGCAGCCTCCGGGGCGTTGATACGCAGTATTTT; CDR3: CASSLRGVDTQYF
size: NA; V: TRBV5-1; J: TRBJ2-5; D: TRBD2; DNA: TGCGCCAGCAGCCTAGGACTAGCGGGGGCCTTAGAGACCCAGTACTTC; CDR3: CASSLGLAGALETQYF
size: few; V: TRBV5-6; J: TRBJ2-1; D: TRBD2; DNA: TGTGCCAGCAGCCTAGGACTAGCGGGGGCTGGGAGCTCCTACAATGAGCAGTTCTTC; CDR3: CASSLGLAGAGSSYNEQFF
size: NA; V: TRBV7-9; J: TRBJ2-6; D: TRBD1; DNA: TGTGCCAGCACCCCAGGACAGGTCCTCTCTGGGGCCAACGTCCTGACTTTC; CDR3: CASTPGQVLSGANVLTF
size: NA; V: TRBV28; J: TRBJ2-3; D: NA; DNA: TGTGCCAGCAGACCCTCATTAGATACGCAGTATTTT; CDR3: CASRPSLDTQYF
size: few; V: TRBV7-9; J: TRBJ1-2; D: TRBD1; DNA: TGTGCCAGCAGCCCCAAGACAGGGGAGGGGTTTGGCTACACCTTC; CDR3: CASSPKTGEGFGYTF
size: NA; V: TRBV18; J: TRBJ1-2; D: NA; DNA: TGTGCCAGCTCACCAGTAGGGTACTATGGCTACACCTTC; CDR3: CASSPVGYYGYTF
size: NA; V: TRBV20-1; J: TRBJ2-5; D: NA; DNA: TGCAGTGCTGGCTTCCGGGAGACCCAGTACTTC; CDR3: CSAGFRETQYF